This T cell receptor beta chain was identified during a study of T cell responses to AZD1222 COVID-19 vaccine. The wider study: Pooling of second doses given at about 4 or about 12 weeks was done.

Germline V CDR1 and CDR2: LGHDT, YNNKEL (reference sequence). This CDR3 contains 17 residues. V was cut by 4 bases and J by 3 bases, with 21 bases left in between. Method: immunoSEQ multiplex PCR; TCRdb's copy keeps in-frame clones and lacks some. The sample lists some 100,000 clones, about 88% seen once, with approximately 17% in the top ten. V is TRBV3-1 (or the pseudogene TRBV3-2) and J is TRBJ1-1; maybe TRBD1 (5 bases). The material sequenced was peripheral blood, taken on day 0 of AZD1222 vaccination. The sequence came from an adult in good health. CDR3 in amino acids: CASSRNLPGVLDTEAFF. CDR3 DNA sequence: TGTGCCAGCAGCCGTAACCTACCGGGGGTATTGGACACTGAAGCTTTCTTT.